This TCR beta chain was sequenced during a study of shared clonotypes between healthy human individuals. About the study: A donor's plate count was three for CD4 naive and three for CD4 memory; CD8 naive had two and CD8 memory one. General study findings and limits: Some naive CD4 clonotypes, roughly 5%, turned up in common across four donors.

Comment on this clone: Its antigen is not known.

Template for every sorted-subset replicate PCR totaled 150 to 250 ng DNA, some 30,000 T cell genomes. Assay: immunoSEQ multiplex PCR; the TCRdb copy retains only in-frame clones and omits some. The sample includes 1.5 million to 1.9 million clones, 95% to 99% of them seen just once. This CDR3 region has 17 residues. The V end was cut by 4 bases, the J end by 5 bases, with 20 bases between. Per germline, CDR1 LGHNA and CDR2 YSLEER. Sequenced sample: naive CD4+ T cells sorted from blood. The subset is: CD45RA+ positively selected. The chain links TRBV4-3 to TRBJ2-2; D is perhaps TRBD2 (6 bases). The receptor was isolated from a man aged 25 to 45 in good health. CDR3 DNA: TGCGCCAGCAGCCCCCTATTAACGGGAGCATGGACCGGGGAGCTGTTTTTT. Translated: CASSPLLTGAWTGELFF.